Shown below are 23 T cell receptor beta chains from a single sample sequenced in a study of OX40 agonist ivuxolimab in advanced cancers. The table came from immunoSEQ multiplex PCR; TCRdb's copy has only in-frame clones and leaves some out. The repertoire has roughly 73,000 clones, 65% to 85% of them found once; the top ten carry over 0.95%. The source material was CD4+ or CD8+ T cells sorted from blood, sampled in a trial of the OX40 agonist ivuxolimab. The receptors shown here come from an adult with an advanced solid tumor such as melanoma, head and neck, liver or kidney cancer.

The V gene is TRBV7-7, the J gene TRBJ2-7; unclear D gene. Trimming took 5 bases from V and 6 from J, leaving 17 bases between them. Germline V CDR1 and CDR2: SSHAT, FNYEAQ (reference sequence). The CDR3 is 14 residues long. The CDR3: CASSAGPLSPEQYF. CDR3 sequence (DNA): TGTGCCAGCAGCGCCGGACCTCTAAGTCCCGAGCAGTACTTC.

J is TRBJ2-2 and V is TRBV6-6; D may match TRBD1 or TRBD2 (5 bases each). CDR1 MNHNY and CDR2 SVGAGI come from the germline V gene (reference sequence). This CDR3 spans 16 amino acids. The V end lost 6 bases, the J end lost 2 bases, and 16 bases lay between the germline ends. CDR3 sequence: CASSHAAGRNTGELFF. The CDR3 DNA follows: TGTGCCAGCAGCCACGCCGCAGGGAGAAACACCGGGGAGCTGTTTTTT.

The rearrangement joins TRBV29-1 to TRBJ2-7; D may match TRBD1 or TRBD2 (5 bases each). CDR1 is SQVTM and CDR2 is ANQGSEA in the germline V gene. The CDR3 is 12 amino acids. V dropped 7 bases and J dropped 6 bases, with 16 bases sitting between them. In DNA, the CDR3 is TGCAGCGGGTGGGTAGGGGACGGCGAGCAGTACTTC. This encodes CSGWVGDGEQYF.

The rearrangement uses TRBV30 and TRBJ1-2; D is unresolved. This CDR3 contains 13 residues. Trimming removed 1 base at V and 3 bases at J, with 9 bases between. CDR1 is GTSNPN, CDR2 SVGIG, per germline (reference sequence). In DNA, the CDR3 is TGTGCCTGGAGTGGGGTGTTAGACTATGGCTACACCTTC. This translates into CAWSGVLDYGYTF.

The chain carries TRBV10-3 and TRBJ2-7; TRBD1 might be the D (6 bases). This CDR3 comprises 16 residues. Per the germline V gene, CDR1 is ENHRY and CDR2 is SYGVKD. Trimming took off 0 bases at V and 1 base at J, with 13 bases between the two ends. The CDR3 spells CAISESGRGFSYEQYF. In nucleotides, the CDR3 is TGTGCCATCAGTGAGTCAGGCAGGGGATTTTCCTACGAGCAGTACTTC.

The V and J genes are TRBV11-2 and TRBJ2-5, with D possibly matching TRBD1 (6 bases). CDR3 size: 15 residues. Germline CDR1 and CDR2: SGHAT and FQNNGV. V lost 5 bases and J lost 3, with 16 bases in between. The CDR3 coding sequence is TGTGCCAGCAGCACCGCCGGGACAACGAAAGAGACCCAGTACTTC. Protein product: CASSTAGTTKETQYF.

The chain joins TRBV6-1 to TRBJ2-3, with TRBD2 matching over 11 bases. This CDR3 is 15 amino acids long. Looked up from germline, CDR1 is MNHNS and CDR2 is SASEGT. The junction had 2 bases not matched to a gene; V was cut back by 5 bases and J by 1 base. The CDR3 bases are TGTGCCAGCAGTTTGACTAGCGGGGGCACAGATACGCAGTATTTT. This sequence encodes CASSLTSGGTDTQYF.

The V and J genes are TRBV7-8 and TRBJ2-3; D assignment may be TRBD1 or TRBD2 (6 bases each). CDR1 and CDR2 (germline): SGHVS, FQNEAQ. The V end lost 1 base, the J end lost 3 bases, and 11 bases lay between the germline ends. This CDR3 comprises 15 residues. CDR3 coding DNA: TGTGCCAGCAGCTTAGGGTTAGGGGGGACAGATACGCAGTATTTT. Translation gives CASSLGLGGTDTQYF.

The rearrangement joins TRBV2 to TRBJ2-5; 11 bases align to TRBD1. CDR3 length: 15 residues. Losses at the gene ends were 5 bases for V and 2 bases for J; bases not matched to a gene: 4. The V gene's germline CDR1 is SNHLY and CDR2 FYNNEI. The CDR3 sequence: CASSQDRGRQETQYF. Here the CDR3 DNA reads TGTGCCAGCAGTCAGGACAGGGGGCGGCAAGAGACCCAGTACTTC.

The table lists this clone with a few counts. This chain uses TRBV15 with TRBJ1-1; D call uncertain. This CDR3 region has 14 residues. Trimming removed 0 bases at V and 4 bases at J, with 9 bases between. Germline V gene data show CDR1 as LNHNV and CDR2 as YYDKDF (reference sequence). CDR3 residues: CATSRDGSSTEAFF. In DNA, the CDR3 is TGTGCCACCAGCAGAGACGGGTCGAGCACTGAAGCTTTCTTT. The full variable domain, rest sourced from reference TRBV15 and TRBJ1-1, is DAMVIQNPRYQVTQFGKPVTLSCSQTLNHNVMYWYQQKSSQAPKLLFHYYDKDFNNEADTPDNFQSRRPNTSFCFLDIRSPGLGDTAMYLCATSRDGSSTEAFFGQGTRLTVV.

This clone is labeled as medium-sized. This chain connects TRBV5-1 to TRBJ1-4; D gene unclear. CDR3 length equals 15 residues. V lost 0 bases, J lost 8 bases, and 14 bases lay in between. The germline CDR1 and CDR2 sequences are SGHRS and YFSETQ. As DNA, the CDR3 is TGCGCCAGCAGCTTGGGTGTCAGCTTAGAAGAAAAACTGTTTTTT. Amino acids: CASSLGVSLEEKLFF. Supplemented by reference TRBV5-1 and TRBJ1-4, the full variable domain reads KAGVTQTPRYLIKTRGQQVTLSCSPISGHRSVSWYQQTPGQGLQFLFEYFSETQRNKGNFPGRFSGRQFSNSRSEMNVSTLELGDSALYLCASSLGVSLEEKLFFGSGTQLSVL.

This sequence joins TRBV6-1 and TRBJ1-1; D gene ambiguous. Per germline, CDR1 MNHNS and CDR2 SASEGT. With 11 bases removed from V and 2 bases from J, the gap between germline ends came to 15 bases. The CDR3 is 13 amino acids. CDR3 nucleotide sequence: TGTGCCGGAGGGCCGACTACCAACACTGAAGCTTTCTTT. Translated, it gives CAGGPTTNTEAFF.

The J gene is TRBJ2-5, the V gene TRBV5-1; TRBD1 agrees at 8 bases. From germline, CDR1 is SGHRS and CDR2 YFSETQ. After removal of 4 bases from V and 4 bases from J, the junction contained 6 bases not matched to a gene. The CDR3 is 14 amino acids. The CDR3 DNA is TGCGCCAGCAGCCCCGCAGGGGGCCGAGAGACCCAGTACTTC. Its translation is CASSPAGGRETQYF.

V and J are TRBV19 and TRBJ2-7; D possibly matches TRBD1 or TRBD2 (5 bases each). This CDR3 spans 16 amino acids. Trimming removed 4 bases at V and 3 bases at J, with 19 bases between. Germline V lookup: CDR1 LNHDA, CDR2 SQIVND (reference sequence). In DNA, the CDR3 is TGTGCCAGTAGTAGACCCCGGGGCAGGGACGACTACGAGCAGTACTTC. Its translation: CASSRPRGRDDYEQYF.

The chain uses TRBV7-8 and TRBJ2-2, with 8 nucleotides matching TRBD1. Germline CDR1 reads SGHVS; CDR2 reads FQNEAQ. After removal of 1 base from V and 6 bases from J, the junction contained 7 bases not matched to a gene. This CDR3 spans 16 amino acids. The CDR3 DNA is TGTGCCAGCAGCTTAGAAACTGGACAGGGCCCCGGGGAGCTGTTTTTT. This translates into CASSLETGQGPGELFF.

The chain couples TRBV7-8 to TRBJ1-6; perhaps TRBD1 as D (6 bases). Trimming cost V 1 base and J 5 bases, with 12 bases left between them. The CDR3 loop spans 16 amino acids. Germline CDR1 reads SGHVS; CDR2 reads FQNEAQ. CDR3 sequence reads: CASSLVRGLNNSPLHF. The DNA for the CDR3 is TGTGCCAGCAGCTTAGTTCGGGGGCTTAATAATTCACCCCTCCACTTT. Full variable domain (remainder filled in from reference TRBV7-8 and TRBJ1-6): GAGVSQSPRYKVAKRGQDVALRCDPISGHVSLFWYQQALGQGPEFLTYFQNEAQLDKSGLPSDRFFAERPEGSVSTLKIQRTQQEDSAVYLCASSLVRGLNNSPLHFGNGTRLTVT.

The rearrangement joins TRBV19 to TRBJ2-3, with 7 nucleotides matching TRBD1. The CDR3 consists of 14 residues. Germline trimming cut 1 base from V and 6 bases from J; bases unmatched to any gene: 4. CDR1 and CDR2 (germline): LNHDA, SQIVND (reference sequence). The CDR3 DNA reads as TGTGCCAGTAGTATAGGAGGGGGCCTGGATACGCAGTATTTT. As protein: CASSIGGGLDTQYF. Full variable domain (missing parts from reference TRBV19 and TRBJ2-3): DGGITQSPKYLFRKEGQNVTLSCEQNLNHDAMYWYRQDPGQGLRLIYYSQIVNDFQKGDIAEGYSVSREKKESFPLTVTSAQKNPTAFYLCASSIGGGLDTQYFGPGTRLTVL.

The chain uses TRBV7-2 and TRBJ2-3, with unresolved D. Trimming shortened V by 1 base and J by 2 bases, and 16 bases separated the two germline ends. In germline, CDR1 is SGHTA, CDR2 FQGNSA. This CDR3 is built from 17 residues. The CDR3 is CASSLGGFGPFTDTQYF. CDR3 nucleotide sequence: TGTGCCAGCAGCTTAGGTGGCTTCGGTCCCTTCACAGATACGCAGTATTTT.

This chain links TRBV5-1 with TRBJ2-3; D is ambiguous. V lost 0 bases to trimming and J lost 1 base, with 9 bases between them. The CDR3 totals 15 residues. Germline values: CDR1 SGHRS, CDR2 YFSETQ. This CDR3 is CASSLVFRGTDTQYF. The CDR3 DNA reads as TGCGCCAGCAGCTTGGTTTTTCGGGGCACAGATACGCAGTATTTT.

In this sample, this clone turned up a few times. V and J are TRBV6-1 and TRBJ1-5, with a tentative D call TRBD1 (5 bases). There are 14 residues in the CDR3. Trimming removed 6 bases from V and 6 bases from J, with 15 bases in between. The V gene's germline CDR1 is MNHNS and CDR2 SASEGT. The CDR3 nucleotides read TGTGCCAGCAGAATTGGCAGGGAATCTCAGCCCCAGCATTTT. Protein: CASRIGRESQPQHF.

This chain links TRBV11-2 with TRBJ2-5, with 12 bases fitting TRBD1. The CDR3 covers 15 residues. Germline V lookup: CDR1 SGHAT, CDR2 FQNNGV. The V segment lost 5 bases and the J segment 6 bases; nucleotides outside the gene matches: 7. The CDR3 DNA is TGTGCCAGCAGCCCCGGGACAGGGGGCGAGAAGACCCAGTACTTC. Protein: CASSPGTGGEKTQYF. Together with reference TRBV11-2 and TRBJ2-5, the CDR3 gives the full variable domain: EAGVAQSPRYKIIEKRQSVAFWCNPISGHATLYWYQQILGQGPKLLIQFQNNGVVDDSQLPKDRFSAERLKGVDSTLKIQPAKLEDSAVYLCASSPGTGGEKTQYFGPGTRLLVL.

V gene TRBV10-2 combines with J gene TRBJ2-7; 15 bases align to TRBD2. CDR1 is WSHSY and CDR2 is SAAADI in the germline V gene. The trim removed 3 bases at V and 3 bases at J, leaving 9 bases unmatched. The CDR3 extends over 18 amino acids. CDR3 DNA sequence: TGCGCCAGCAGTGACTGGACTAGCGGGGGGGCGAATTTCTACGAGCAGTACTTC. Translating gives CASSDWTSGGANFYEQYF.

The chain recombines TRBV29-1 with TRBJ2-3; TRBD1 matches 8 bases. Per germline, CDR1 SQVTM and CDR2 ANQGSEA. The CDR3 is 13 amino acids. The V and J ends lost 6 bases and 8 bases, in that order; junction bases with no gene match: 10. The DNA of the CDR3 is TGCAGCGTCGCGACAGGGGCCATCGGTACGCAGTATTTT. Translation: CSVATGAIGTQYF.